In its sample, the clone carrying this TCR beta chain was seen once. CDR1 is SNHLY and CDR2 is FYNNEI in the germline V gene. This CDR3 contains 14 residues. V was cut by 4 bases and J by 3 bases, with 10 bases left in between. Recruited during active infection, patients (from Seattle) were subsequently followed longitudinally. Per the study methods: Amplification of reference gene primers was used by the study to estimate nucleated cell counts. TCRdb's table, derived via immunoSEQ multiplex PCR, lists solely in-frame clones and lacks some. Clone size and the V and J calls come from that table; the DNA yielded D and trimming. The repertoire consists of 270,000 or so clones, with 90% occurring once and the leading ten covering about 2.1%. The data stem from a study of blood T cell repertoires in COVID-19. Study background: Collection of acute and convalescent COVID-19 samples took place in the United States, Italy and Spain. The cDNA or gDNA used as material had been derived from T cells, B-cell-depleted T cells, or PBMCs.

The TCR originated in an older woman with COVID-19, enrolled during active disease. The V call is TRBV2, the J call TRBJ1-5; possible D gene TRBD1, 5 bases. Sequenced sample: peripheral blood. The CDR3 here is CASSVGRDNQPQHF. Written as DNA, the CDR3 is TGTGCCAGCAGTGTTGGCAGGGACAATCAGCCCCAGCATTTT.